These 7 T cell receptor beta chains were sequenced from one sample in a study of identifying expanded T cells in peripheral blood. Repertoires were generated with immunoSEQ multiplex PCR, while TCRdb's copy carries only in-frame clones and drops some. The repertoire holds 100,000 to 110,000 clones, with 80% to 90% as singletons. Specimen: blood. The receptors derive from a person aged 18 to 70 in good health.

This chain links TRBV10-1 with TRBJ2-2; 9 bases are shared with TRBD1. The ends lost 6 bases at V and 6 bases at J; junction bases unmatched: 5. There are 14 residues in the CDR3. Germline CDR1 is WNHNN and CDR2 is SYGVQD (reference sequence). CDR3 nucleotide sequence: TGCGCCAGCAGACGGGACAGGGCCTCCGGGGAGCTGTTTTTT. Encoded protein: CASRRDRASGELFF.

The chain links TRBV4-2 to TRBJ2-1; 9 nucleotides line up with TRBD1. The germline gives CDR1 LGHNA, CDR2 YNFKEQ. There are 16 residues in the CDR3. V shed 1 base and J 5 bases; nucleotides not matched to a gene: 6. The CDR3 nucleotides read TGTGCCAGCAGCCAAGGGCCACAGGGGGCCAACAATGAGCAGTTCTTC. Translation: CASSQGPQGANNEQFF.

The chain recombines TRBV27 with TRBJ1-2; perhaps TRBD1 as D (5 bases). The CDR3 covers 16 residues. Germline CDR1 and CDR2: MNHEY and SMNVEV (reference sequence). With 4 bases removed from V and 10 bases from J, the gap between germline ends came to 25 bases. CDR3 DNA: TGTGCCAGCAGTTCCCACATCATCACAGGTGGCCAAGACTACACCTTC. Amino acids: CASSSHIITGGQDYTF.

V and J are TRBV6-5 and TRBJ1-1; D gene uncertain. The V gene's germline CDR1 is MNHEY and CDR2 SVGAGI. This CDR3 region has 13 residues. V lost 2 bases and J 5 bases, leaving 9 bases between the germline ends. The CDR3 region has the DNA TGTGCCAGCAGTTACCAAGACGGGACTGAAGCTTTCTTT. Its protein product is CASSYQDGTEAFF.

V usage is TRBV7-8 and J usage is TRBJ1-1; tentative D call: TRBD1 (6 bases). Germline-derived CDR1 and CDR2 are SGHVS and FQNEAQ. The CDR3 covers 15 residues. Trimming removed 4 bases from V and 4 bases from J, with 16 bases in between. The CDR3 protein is CASSYRGGSLTEAFF. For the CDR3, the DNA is TGTGCCAGCAGCTATAGAGGGGGGAGTCTCACTGAAGCTTTCTTT.

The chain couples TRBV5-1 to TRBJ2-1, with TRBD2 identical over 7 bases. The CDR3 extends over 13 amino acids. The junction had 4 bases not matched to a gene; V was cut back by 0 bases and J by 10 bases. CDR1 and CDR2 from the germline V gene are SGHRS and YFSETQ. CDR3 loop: CASSLGGSSEQFF. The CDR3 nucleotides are TGCGCCAGCAGCTTGGGCGGGAGTTCCGAGCAGTTCTTC.

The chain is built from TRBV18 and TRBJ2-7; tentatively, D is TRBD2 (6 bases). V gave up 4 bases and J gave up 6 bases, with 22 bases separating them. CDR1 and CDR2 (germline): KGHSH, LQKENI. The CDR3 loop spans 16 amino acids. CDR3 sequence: CASSQMNPGDTSEQYF. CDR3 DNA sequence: TGTGCCAGCTCACAGATGAACCCGGGGGATACAAGCGAGCAGTACTTC.